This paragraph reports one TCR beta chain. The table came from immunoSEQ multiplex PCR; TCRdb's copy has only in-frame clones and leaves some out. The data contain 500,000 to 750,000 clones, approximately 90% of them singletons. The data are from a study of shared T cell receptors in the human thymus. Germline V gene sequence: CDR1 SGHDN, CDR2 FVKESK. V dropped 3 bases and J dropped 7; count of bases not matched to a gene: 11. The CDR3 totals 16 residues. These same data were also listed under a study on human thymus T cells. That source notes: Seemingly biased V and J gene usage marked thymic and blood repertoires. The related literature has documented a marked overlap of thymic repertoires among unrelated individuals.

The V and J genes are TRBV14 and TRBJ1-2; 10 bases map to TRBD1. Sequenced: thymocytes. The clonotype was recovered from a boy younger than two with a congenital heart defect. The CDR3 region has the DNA TGTGCCAGCAGCCACGGGACAGGGGCTTTCGGGAGTGGCTACACCTTC. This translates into CASSHGTGAFGSGYTF. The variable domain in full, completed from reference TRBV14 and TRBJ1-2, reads EAGVTQFPSHSVIEKGQTVTLRCDPISGHDNLYWYRRVMGKEIKFLLHFVKESKQDESGMPNNRFLAERTGGTYSTLKVQPAELEDSGVYFCASSHGTGAFGSGYTFGSGTRLTVV.